The rows below give T cell receptor beta chains drawn from one sample of a study of cytomegalovirus exposure and HLA in healthy donors. Repertoires were generated with immunoSEQ multiplex PCR, while TCRdb's copy carries only in-frame clones and drops some. The table shows around 160,000 clones, with around 80% occurring only once. The sequencing input was PBMCs. The receptors derive from a woman in her 40s in good health and CMV-seropositive. CDR3s include the opening cysteine and the closing phenylalanine or tryptophan. The order of the fields is CDR3 protein, CDR3 DNA, V gene, J gene, D gene, clone size. The D gene is left open where the match is weak. Some rows have no size entry. The others give once, few or many, or a class for an expanded clone.

CDR3aa: CASSKSTGTGSPEQFF; CDR3nt: TGTGCCAGTAGCAAATCAACCGGGACAGGGAGTCCTGAGCAGTTCTTC; v_gene: TRBV19; j_gene: TRBJ2-1; d_gene: TRBD1; abundance: .
CDR3aa: CASSLGEGEKLFF; CDR3nt: TGTGCCAGCAGTTTGGGGGAGGGTGAAAAACTGTTTTTT; v_gene: TRBV27; j_gene: TRBJ1-4; d_gene: .; abundance: .
CDR3aa: CASSYRDSGELPPEKLFF; CDR3nt: TGTGCCAGTTCCTACCGGGACAGCGGAGAACTGCCGCCGGAAAAACTGTTTTTT; v_gene: TRBV19; j_gene: TRBJ1-4; d_gene: TRBD1; abundance: few
CDR3aa: CASSLVVDTQYF; CDR3nt: TGTGCCAGCTCTCTGGTAGTAGATACGCAGTATTTT; v_gene: TRBV18; j_gene: TRBJ2-3; d_gene: .; abundance: .
CDR3aa: CASTRDTDTQYF; CDR3nt: TGTGCCAGTACCCGGGACACAGATACGCAGTATTTT; v_gene: TRBV2; j_gene: TRBJ2-3; d_gene: .; abundance: once
CDR3aa: CASSIGQNEQFF; CDR3nt: TGCGCCAGCAGCATTGGACAGAATGAGCAGTTCTTC; v_gene: TRBV5-1; j_gene: TRBJ2-1; d_gene: .; abundance: .
CDR3aa: CASSLARQTMNTEAFF; CDR3nt: TGTGCCAGCAGCTTAGCTAGACAGACCATGAACACTGAAGCTTTCTTT; v_gene: TRBV7-8; j_gene: TRBJ1-1; d_gene: .; abundance: .
CDR3aa: CASSVGASGDTDTQYF; CDR3nt: TGTGCCAGCAGCGTAGGTGCTAGCGGGGATACAGATACGCAGTATTTT; v_gene: TRBV9; j_gene: TRBJ2-3; d_gene: TRBD2; abundance: once
CDR3aa: CASSLDRASAYNEQFF; CDR3nt: TGTGCCAGCAGCTTAGACAGGGCGAGTGCCTACAATGAGCAGTTCTTC; v_gene: TRBV27; j_gene: TRBJ2-1; d_gene: TRBD1; abundance: few
CDR3aa: CASTYGQPTEAFF; CDR3nt: TGTGCCAGCACTTATGGACAGCCCACTGAAGCTTTCTTT; v_gene: TRBV28; j_gene: TRBJ1-1; d_gene: .; abundance: .
CDR3aa: CASQGAGSYGYTF; CDR3nt: TGTGCCAGTCAGGGGGCGGGTTCCTATGGCTACACCTTC; v_gene: TRBV28; j_gene: TRBJ1-2; d_gene: TRBD1; abundance: .
CDR3aa: CASSRGGSSSYEQYF; CDR3nt: TGTGCCAGTAGTCGTGGCGGGAGCAGCTCCTACGAGCAGTACTTC; v_gene: TRBV19; j_gene: TRBJ2-7; d_gene: TRBD2; abundance: .
CDR3aa: CASSLPGVGGYTF; CDR3nt: TGTGCCAGCAGTTTACCGGGGGTGGGTGGCTACACCTTC; v_gene: TRBV28; j_gene: TRBJ1-2; d_gene: .; abundance: .
CDR3aa: CASSLTTGGQTQYF; CDR3nt: TGCGCCAGCAGCTTGACAACAGGGGGACAGACCCAGTACTTC; v_gene: TRBV5-1; j_gene: TRBJ2-5; d_gene: TRBD1; abundance: .
CDR3aa: CASSERLAGGSGELFF; CDR3nt: TGCGCCAGCAGTGAGAGGCTAGCGGGAGGATCCGGGGAGCTGTTTTTT; v_gene: TRBV10-2; j_gene: TRBJ2-2; d_gene: TRBD2; abundance: .
CDR3aa: CASSLESSQGSVGQFF; CDR3nt: TGTGCCAGCAGCTTAGAGTCCTCTCAGGGATCCGTTGGGCAGTTCTTC; v_gene: TRBV7-8; j_gene: TRBJ2-1; d_gene: .; abundance: few
CDR3aa: CASSVDLGGRTYGYTF; CDR3nt: TGTGCCAGCAGCGTAGATTTGGGGGGGCGGACCTATGGCTACACCTTC; v_gene: TRBV9; j_gene: TRBJ1-2; d_gene: .; abundance: few
CDR3aa: CASSFGGGGETQYF; CDR3nt: TGTGCCAGCAGCTTTGGCGGAGGCGGAGAGACCCAGTACTTC; v_gene: TRBV5-4; j_gene: TRBJ2-5; d_gene: .; abundance: .
CDR3aa: CASSYQGLIGYEQYF; CDR3nt: TGTGCCAGCAGCTACCAGGGTTTAATCGGGTACGAGCAGTACTTC; v_gene: TRBV7-2; j_gene: TRBJ2-7; d_gene: .; abundance: .
CDR3aa: CASSTGWPEAFF; CDR3nt: TGTGCCAGCAGCACAGGGTGGCCTGAAGCTTTCTTT; v_gene: TRBV28; j_gene: TRBJ1-1; d_gene: .; abundance: .
CDR3aa: CASSLSGTSGIRYEQYF; CDR3nt: TGTGCCAGCAGTTTGTCGGGGACTAGCGGGATCAGGTACGAGCAGTACTTC; v_gene: TRBV28; j_gene: TRBJ2-7; d_gene: TRBD2; abundance: .
CDR3aa: CASSPQTGRTGNTIYF; CDR3nt: TGTGCCAGCTCACCCCAGACAGGGAGAACTGGAAACACCATATATTTT; v_gene: TRBV18; j_gene: TRBJ1-3; d_gene: TRBD1; abundance: once
CDR3aa: CASGGGPSGNTIYF; CDR3nt: TGTGCCAGCGGCGGGGGACCAAGCGGAAACACCATATATTTT; v_gene: TRBV6-5; j_gene: TRBJ1-3; d_gene: .; abundance: .
CDR3aa: CASSLQGNQPQHF; CDR3nt: TGTGCCAGCAGTTTACAGGGAAATCAGCCCCAGCATTTT; v_gene: TRBV27; j_gene: TRBJ1-5; d_gene: .; abundance: .
CDR3aa: CAISERDKTSKRSGANVLTF; CDR3nt: TGTGCCATCAGTGAGCGGGACAAGACTTCCAAACGCTCTGGGGCCAACGTCCTGACTTTC; v_gene: TRBV10-3; j_gene: TRBJ2-6; d_gene: .; abundance: few
CDR3aa: CASIRGRQETQYF; CDR3nt: TGTGCCAGCATCAGGGGACGGCAAGAGACCCAGTACTTC; v_gene: TRBV2; j_gene: TRBJ2-5; d_gene: .; abundance: .
CDR3aa: CATSRGQENQPQHF; CDR3nt: TGTGCCACCAGCAGAGGACAGGAGAATCAGCCCCAGCATTTT; v_gene: TRBV15; j_gene: TRBJ1-5; d_gene: .; abundance: .
CDR3aa: CASSEATGVGYGYTF; CDR3nt: TGTGCCAGCAGTGAAGCAACAGGGGTGGGCTATGGCTACACCTTC; v_gene: TRBV6-1; j_gene: TRBJ1-2; d_gene: TRBD1; abundance: .
CDR3aa: CASSLGRGTYGYTF; CDR3nt: TGTGCCAGCAGCTTAGGCAGGGGGACCTATGGCTACACCTTC; v_gene: TRBV7-2; j_gene: TRBJ1-2; d_gene: TRBD1; abundance: few